This T cell receptor beta chain comes out of a study of cytomegalovirus exposure and HLA in healthy donors. Overall study: The same platform was used for the 120 validation repertoires and the approximately 670 first-cohort repertoires, a later analysis reported.

This table comes from immunoSEQ multiplex PCR, and its TCRdb copy is limited to in-frame clones, with some not included. The data hold 250,000 to 350,000 clones, with approximately 90% observed a single time. In its sample, this clone was seen a few times. Its cognate antigen is unknown. Study outcomes and limitations: Across donors, most TCRs were seen rarely, yet some public ones were widespread.

The CDR3 is 16 amino acids. V was shortened by 0 bases and J by 0 bases, with 11 bases between the two germline ends. Germline CDR1 reads MNHEY; CDR2 reads SVGAGI. The chain recombines TRBV6-5 with TRBJ1-1, with D possibly matching TRBD1 (5 bases). This TCR derives from a young woman in good health and CMV-seronegative. Source material: PBMCs. This CDR3 is CASSYSFDSVNTEAFF. CDR3 DNA sequence: TGTGCCAGCAGTTACTCGTTCGACAGCGTGAACACTGAAGCTTTCTTT.